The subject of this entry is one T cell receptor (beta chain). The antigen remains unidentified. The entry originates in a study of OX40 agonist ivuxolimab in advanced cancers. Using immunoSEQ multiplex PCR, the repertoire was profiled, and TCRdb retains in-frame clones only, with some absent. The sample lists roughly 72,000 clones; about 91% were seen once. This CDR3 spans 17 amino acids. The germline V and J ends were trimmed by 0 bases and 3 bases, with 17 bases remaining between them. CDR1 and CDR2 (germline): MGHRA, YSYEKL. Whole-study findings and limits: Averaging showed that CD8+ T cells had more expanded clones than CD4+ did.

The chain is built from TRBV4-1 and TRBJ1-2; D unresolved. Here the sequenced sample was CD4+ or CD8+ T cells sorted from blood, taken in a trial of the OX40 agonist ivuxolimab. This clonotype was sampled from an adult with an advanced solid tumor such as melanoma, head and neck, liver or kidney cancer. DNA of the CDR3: TGCGCCAGCAGCCAAGATTGGTCACCAACGAGCTACTATGGCTACACCTTC. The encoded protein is CASSQDWSPTSYYGYTF.